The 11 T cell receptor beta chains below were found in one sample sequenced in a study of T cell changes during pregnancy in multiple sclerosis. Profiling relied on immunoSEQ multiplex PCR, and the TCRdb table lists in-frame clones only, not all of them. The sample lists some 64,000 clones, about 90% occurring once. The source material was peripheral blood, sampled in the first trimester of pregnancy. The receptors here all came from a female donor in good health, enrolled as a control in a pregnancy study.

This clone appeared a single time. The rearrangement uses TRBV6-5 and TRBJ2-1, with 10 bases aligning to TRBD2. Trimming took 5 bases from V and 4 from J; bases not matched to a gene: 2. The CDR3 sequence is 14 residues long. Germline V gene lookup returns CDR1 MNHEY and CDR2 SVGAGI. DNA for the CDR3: TGTGCCAGCAGTCCGGGACTAGCGTACAATGAGCAGTTCTTC. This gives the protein CASSPGLAYNEQFF.

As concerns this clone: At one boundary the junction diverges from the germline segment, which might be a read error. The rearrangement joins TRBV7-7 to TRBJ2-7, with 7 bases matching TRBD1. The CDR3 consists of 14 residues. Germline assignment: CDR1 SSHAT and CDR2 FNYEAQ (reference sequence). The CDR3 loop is CASSLGLGQDEQYF. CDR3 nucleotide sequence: TGTGCTAGCAGCTTGGGTCTCGGACAGGACGAGCAGTACTTC.

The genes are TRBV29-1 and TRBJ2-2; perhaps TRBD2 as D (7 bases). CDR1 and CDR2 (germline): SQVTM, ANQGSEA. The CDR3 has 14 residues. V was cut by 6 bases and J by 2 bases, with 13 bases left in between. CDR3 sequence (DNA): TGCAGCGTACTCGGGGGGCATAACACCGGGGAGCTGTTTTTT. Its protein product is CSVLGGHNTGELFF.

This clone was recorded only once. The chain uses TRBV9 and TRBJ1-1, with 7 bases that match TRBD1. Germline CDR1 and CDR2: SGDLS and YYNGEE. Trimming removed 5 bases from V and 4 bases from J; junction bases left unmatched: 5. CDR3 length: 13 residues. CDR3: CASREQGSTEAFF. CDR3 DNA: TGTGCCAGCAGGGAACAGGGGTCCACTGAAGCTTTCTTT.

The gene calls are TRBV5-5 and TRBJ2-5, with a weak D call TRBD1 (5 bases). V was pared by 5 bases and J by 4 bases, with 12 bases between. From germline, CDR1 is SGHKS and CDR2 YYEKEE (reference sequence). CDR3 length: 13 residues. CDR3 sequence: CASSTQGPETQYF. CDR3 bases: TGTGCCAGCAGTACGCAGGGTCCAGAGACCCAGTACTTC.

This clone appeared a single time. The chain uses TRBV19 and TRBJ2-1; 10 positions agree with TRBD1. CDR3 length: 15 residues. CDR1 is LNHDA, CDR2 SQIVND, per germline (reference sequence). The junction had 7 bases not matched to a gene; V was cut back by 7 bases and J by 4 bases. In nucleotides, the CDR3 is TGTGCCAGTATCCCGAGACAGGGGGCTTACAATGAGCAGTTCTTC. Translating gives CASIPRQGAYNEQFF.

For the CDR3, the DNA is TGTGCCAGCAGCTTCTTTCCGGGGAACACTGAAGCTTTCTTT. It translates to CASSFFPGNTEAFF. The chain is built from TRBV11-2 and TRBJ1-1; D gene ambiguous. The CDR3 consists of 14 residues. The germline V gene has CDR1 SGHAT and CDR2 FQNNGV. The V end was cut by 3 bases, the J end by 1 base, with 9 bases between. The full variable domain, rest sourced from reference TRBV11-2 and TRBJ1-1, is EAGVAQSPRYKIIEKRQSVAFWCNPISGHATLYWYQQILGQGPKLLIQFQNNGVVDDSQLPKDRFSAERLKGVDSTLKIQPAKLEDSAVYLCASSFFPGNTEAFFGQGTRLTVV.

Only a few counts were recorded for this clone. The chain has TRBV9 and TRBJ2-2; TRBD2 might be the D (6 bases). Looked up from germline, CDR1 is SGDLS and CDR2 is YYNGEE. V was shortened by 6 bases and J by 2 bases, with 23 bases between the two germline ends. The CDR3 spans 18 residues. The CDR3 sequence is CASNPSLEGTRNTGELFF. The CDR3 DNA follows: TGTGCCAGCAACCCGTCTTTAGAGGGGACTCGAAACACCGGGGAGCTGTTTTTT.

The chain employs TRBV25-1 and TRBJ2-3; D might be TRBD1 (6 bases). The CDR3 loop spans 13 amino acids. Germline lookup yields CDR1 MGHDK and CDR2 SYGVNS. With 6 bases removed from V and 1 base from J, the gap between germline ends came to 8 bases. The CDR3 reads CASRRQGTDTQYF. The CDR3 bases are TGTGCCAGCAGGCGACAGGGCACAGATACGCAGTATTTT.

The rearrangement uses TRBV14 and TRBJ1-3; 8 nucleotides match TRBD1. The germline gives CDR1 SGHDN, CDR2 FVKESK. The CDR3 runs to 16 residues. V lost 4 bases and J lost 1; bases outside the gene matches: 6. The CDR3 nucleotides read TGTGCCAGCAGCCGGACAGGGCCCCCATCTGGAAACACCATATATTTT. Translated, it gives CASSRTGPPSGNTIYF.

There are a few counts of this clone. The CDR3 nucleotides are TGTGCCAGCAGCTCAAGTCCCAGGGCCCAGTTTCTGTTTTTT. Amino acid sequence: CASSSSPRAQFLFF. V is TRBV7-9 and J is TRBJ1-4; D is possibly TRBD1 (5 bases). The V end lost 4 bases, the J end lost 14 bases, and 20 bases lay between the germline ends. Germline assignment: CDR1 SEHNR and CDR2 FQNEAQ (reference sequence). The length of the CDR3 is 14 residues. Together with reference TRBV7-9 and TRBJ1-4, the CDR3 gives the full variable domain: DTGVSQNPRHKITKRGQNVTFRCDPISEHNRLYWYRQTLGQGPEFLTYFQNEAQLEKSRLLSDRFSAERPKGSFSTLEIQRTEQGDSAMYLCASSSSPRAQFLFFGSGTQLSVL.